The 14 T cell receptor beta chains below all came from one sample that was sequenced in a study of T cell changes during pregnancy in multiple sclerosis. Generated by immunoSEQ multiplex PCR, the TCRdb table keeps only in-frame clones and is missing some. This table holds some 93,000 clones, 91% found once. The source was peripheral blood, collected after pregnancy. The origin of the receptors is a female donor in good health, enrolled as a control in a pregnancy study.

This chain uses TRBV7-9 with TRBJ1-4, with D tentatively TRBD1 (5 bases). The CDR3 runs to 13 residues. V was cut by 3 bases and J by 8 bases, with 10 bases left in between. Germline V gene sequence: CDR1 SEHNR, CDR2 FQNEAQ (reference sequence). The CDR3 reads CASSFRGGEKLFF. In nucleotides, the CDR3 is TGTGCCAGCAGCTTCCGGGGGGGGGAAAAACTGTTTTTT. The full variable domain, with the rest looked up from reference TRBV7-9 and TRBJ1-4, is DTGVSQNPRHKITKRGQNVTFRCDPISEHNRLYWYRQTLGQGPEFLTYFQNEAQLEKSRLLSDRFSAERPKGSFSTLEIQRTEQGDSAMYLCASSFRGGEKLFFGSGTQLSVL.

The chain has TRBV6-5 and TRBJ2-7; a possible D gene is TRBD2 (5 bases). CDR1 and CDR2 from the germline V gene are MNHEY and SVGAGI. V lost 2 bases and J lost 5, with 16 bases in between. The CDR3 spans 15 residues. The DNA of the CDR3 is TGTGCCAGCAGTTACCCCTCCGCGAGGGCAAACGAGCAGTACTTC. This gives the protein CASSYPSARANEQYF.

The chain is built from TRBV4-3 and TRBJ2-3; 13 bases match TRBD2. Germline values: CDR1 LGHNA, CDR2 YSLEER. J lost 2 bases, V lost 3 bases, and 8 bases had no gene match. The CDR3 runs to 18 residues. This CDR3 is CASSHSSGTSGATDTQYF. In DNA, the CDR3 is TGCGCCAGCAGCCACTCATCCGGGACTAGCGGGGCCACAGATACGCAGTATTTT.

This clone was detected only once. The gene calls are TRBV6-5 and TRBJ1-6, with D maybe TRBD1 (5 bases). Trimming removed 7 bases at V and 3 bases at J, with 13 bases between. Germline assignment: CDR1 MNHEY and CDR2 SVGAGI. The CDR3 spans 15 residues. CDR3 nucleotide sequence: TGTGCCAGCACTCTCGGGGGAGGCTATAATTCACCCCTCCACTTT. Protein sequence: CASTLGGGYNSPLHF.

To note about this clone: One junction end disagrees with the germline gene, perhaps due to a read error. The gene calls are TRBV10-3 and TRBJ1-1; D call uncertain. The CDR3 length is 15 residues. Looked up from germline, CDR1 is ENHRY and CDR2 is SYGVKD. The CDR3: CASSYSNPVRDEAFF. DNA for the CDR3: TGTGCCAGCAGTTACTCGAATCCGGTGAGAGATGAAGCTTTCTTT.

The chain is built from TRBV30 and TRBJ2-1; 7 bases are a match to TRBD2. CDR1 GTSNPN and CDR2 SVGIG come from the germline V gene (reference sequence). The trim removed 3 bases at V and 4 bases at J, leaving 0 bases unmatched. The CDR3 length is 12 residues. The CDR3 protein is CAWRGGYNEQFF. The CDR3 DNA reads TGTGCCTGGAGGGGAGGGTACAATGAGCAGTTCTTC.

The CDR3 protein is CASTSQFYNSPLHF. CDR3 nucleotides: TGTGCCAGTACGTCCCAGTTCTATAATTCACCCCTCCACTTT. This chain connects TRBV19 to TRBJ1-6; unclear D gene. V was shortened by 7 bases and J by 3 bases, with 10 bases between the two germline ends. Per the germline V gene, CDR1 is LNHDA and CDR2 is SQIVND (reference sequence). The CDR3 runs to 14 residues.

This chain uses TRBV30 with TRBJ1-6, with TRBD1 matching over 9 bases. V trimming: 0 bases; J trimming: 7 bases; junction bases outside the gene matches: 4. Germline V gene lookup returns CDR1 GTSNPN and CDR2 SVGIG (reference sequence). The CDR3 consists of 15 residues. In DNA form, the CDR3 reads TGTGCCTGGAGTGTACCCGGGACAGGGAATTCACCCCTCCACTTT. Translated, it gives CAWSVPGTGNSPLHF.

This clone was found a few times. The chain has TRBV7-2 and TRBJ2-7; D is ambiguous. V was pared by 5 bases and J by 3 bases, with 11 bases between. There are 13 residues in the CDR3. The germline gives CDR1 SGHTA, CDR2 FQGNSA. CDR3 sequence reads: CASSVNSFYEQYF. The CDR3 coding sequence is TGTGCCAGCAGCGTGAACTCCTTCTACGAGCAGTACTTC.

This chain connects TRBV29-1 to TRBJ1-5; no firm D call. Germline CDR1 is SQVTM and CDR2 is ANQGSEA. CDR3 length: 12 residues. Trimming shortened V by 7 bases and J by 5 bases, and 12 bases separated the two germline ends. In DNA form, the CDR3 reads TGCAGCGCCTCGGGTGATTATCAGCCCCAGCATTTT. This translates into CSASGDYQPQHF.

The rearrangement uses TRBV30 and TRBJ2-2; the D gene is possibly TRBD1 (5 bases). Germline CDR1 is GTSNPN and CDR2 is SVGIG (reference sequence). Between the trimmed V and J ends, which lost 6 bases and 2 bases, there was a span of 16 bases. This CDR3 has 15 residues. CDR3 nucleotide sequence: TGTGCCTGCCGGACCGGCAGGGTAAACACCGGGGAGCTGTTTTTT. It specifies CACRTGRVNTGELFF.

This sequence joins TRBV7-8 and TRBJ2-2; 7 positions agree with TRBD1. The V gene's germline CDR1 is SGHVS and CDR2 FQNEAQ. J was trimmed by 0 bases and V by 6 bases; bases with no gene match: 4. This CDR3 has 15 amino acids. This chain's CDR3 is CASSLGQTNTGELFF. DNA for the CDR3: TGTGCCAGCAGTTTGGGACAGACGAACACCGGGGAGCTGTTTTTT.

This sequence joins TRBV4-2 and TRBJ1-2, with TRBD1 identical over 10 bases. Germline CDR1 and CDR2: LGHNA and YNFKEQ. This CDR3 contains 16 residues. Unmatched junction bases numbered 10, after V lost 1 base and J lost 8 bases. In nucleotides, the CDR3 is TGTGCCAGCAGCCAAGCGACAGGGGGCGCAGCGAGAGGCTACACCTTC. Translated, it gives CASSQATGGAARGYTF.

This chain joins TRBV18 and TRBJ2-7; tentatively, D is TRBD1 (5 bases). There are 15 residues in the CDR3. CDR1 is KGHSH, CDR2 LQKENI, per germline. The V end lost 4 bases, the J end lost 5 bases, and 18 bases lay between the germline ends. The CDR3: CASSLSTGIVDEQYF. CDR3 nucleotides: TGTGCCAGCTCACTTTCCACAGGTATAGTGGACGAGCAGTACTTC. Complete variable domain (other parts from reference TRBV18 and TRBJ2-7): NAGVMQNPRHLVRRRGQEARLRCSPMKGHSHVYWYRQLPEEGLKFMVYLQKENIIDESGMPKERFSAEFPKEGPSILRIQQVVRGDSAAYFCASSLSTGIVDEQYFGPGTRLTVT.